Presented here are 26 T cell receptor beta chains from one specimen sequenced in a study of OX40 agonist ivuxolimab in advanced cancers. The table came from immunoSEQ multiplex PCR; TCRdb's copy has only in-frame clones and leaves some out. The profile covers 45,000 to 70,000 clones, with around 83% appearing a single time and roughly 0.9% taken by the ten largest. Sequencing was performed on CD4+ or CD8+ T cells sorted from blood, taken in a trial of the OX40 agonist ivuxolimab. The receptors here all came from an adult with an advanced solid tumor such as melanoma, head and neck, liver or kidney cancer.

The chain employs TRBV19 and TRBJ2-4, with D perhaps TRBD2 (7 bases). Germline V gene lookup returns CDR1 LNHDA and CDR2 SQIVND (reference sequence). The CDR3 extends over 15 amino acids. Trimming shortened V by 10 bases and J by 1 base, and 17 bases separated the two germline ends. The CDR3 DNA sequence: TGTGCCACCCAGGGGAGGGGGGTGGCCAAAAACATTCAGTACTTC. Protein sequence: CATQGRGVAKNIQYF.

V and J are TRBV14 and TRBJ2-7; 7 bases are shared with TRBD1. The germline V gene has CDR1 SGHDN and CDR2 FVKESK. The length of the CDR3 is 15 residues. J was trimmed by 2 bases and V by 1 base; bases with no gene match: 5. The CDR3 DNA follows: TGTGCCAGCAGCCAAGCAATGACAGGGACCTACGAGCAGTACTTC. It encodes CASSQAMTGTYEQYF.

This rearrangement joins TRBV2 to TRBJ1-2; D is undetermined. Germline V CDR1 and CDR2: SNHLY, FYNNEI. There are 14 residues in the CDR3. Trimming cost V 4 bases and J 2 bases, with 11 bases left between them. The CDR3 is CASSVGQTNYGYTF. The CDR3 DNA sequence: TGTGCCAGCAGTGTGGGCCAGACGAACTATGGCTACACCTTC.

The J gene is TRBJ1-2, the V gene TRBV6-5; possible D gene TRBD1, 5 bases. Trimming removed 4 bases at V and 4 bases at J, with 13 bases between. The germline gives CDR1 MNHEY, CDR2 SVGAGI. The CDR3 consists of 14 residues. The CDR3 here is CASSSLQRGYGYTF. The CDR3 DNA follows: TGTGCCAGCAGTTCTCTGCAAAGGGGCTATGGCTACACCTTC.

The chain couples TRBV2 to TRBJ2-3; 7 bases map to TRBD1. This CDR3 is built from 14 residues. J was trimmed by 3 bases and V by 5 bases; bases with no gene match: 5. The V gene's germline CDR1 is SNHLY and CDR2 FYNNEI. The chain's CDR3 is CASSRDRSTDTQYF. Written as DNA, the CDR3 is TGTGCCAGCAGTAGGGACAGAAGTACAGATACGCAGTATTTT.

The V gene is TRBV4-1, the J gene TRBJ2-3; TRBD1 matches at 10 bases. Germline lookup yields CDR1 MGHRA and CDR2 YSYEKL. This CDR3 has 17 amino acids. V shed 2 bases and J 1 base; nucleotides not matched to a gene: 6. CDR3 protein: CASSQTATGGGTDTQYF. The CDR3 DNA sequence: TGCGCCAGCAGCCAAACGGCGACAGGGGGCGGCACAGATACGCAGTATTTT.

The chain couples TRBV11-2 to TRBJ1-2; possibly TRBD1 for D (6 bases). The V end lost 1 base, the J end lost 4 bases, and 13 bases lay between the germline ends. This CDR3 region has 15 residues. Germline V gene lookup returns CDR1 SGHAT and CDR2 FQNNGV. In DNA, the CDR3 is TGTGCCAGCAGCTTAGTAGGGGGGGTTGGCTATGGCTACACCTTC. It encodes CASSLVGGVGYGYTF.

The chain carries TRBV30 and TRBJ2-5, with D possibly TRBD2 on 5 matching bases. The V gene lost 4 bases and the J gene lost 0 bases, with 6 bases spanning the gap. In germline, CDR1 is GTSNPN, CDR2 SVGIG (reference sequence). CDR3 length: 12 residues. CDR3 residues: CAWTGNQETQYF. The CDR3, as DNA: TGTGCCTGGACCGGGAACCAAGAGACCCAGTACTTC.

CDR3 nucleotide sequence: TGTGCCAGCTCACCTACGCCGGGACAGGGGTCTCAGCCCCAGCATTTT. Residues: CASSPTPGQGSQPQHF. This rearrangement joins TRBV18 to TRBJ1-5, with TRBD1 identical over 10 bases. Germline V CDR1 and CDR2: KGHSH, LQKENI. The V gene end was trimmed by 3 bases and the J gene end by 6 bases; junction bases not matched to a gene: 8. The CDR3 contains 16 residues.

This clone has just a few counts. The chain carries TRBV7-2 and TRBJ1-6; D possibly corresponds to TRBD1 (6 bases). The CDR3 is 16 amino acids. Germline-derived CDR1 and CDR2 are SGHTA and FQGNSA. V lost 1 base and J lost 9, with 16 bases in between. The CDR3 nucleotides read TGTGCCAGCAGCTTAGGAGGCGGGGGGCAAGCTTCACCCCTCCACTTT. This encodes CASSLGGGGQASPLHF.

CDR3 protein: CASSLSQGAEEQYF. The CDR3 DNA reads as TGTGCCAGCTCACTCTCACAGGGGGCTGAAGAGCAGTACTTC. This chain joins TRBV18 and TRBJ2-7; 9 nucleotides align to TRBD1. This CDR3 is built from 14 residues. Germline loops: CDR1 KGHSH, CDR2 LQKENI. Trimming took 4 bases from V and 7 from J; bases not matched to a gene: 8.

A few counts support this clone. The chain joins TRBV6-1 to TRBJ1-6, with a weak D call TRBD1 (5 bases). The CDR3 sequence is 15 residues long. Looked up from germline, CDR1 is MNHNS and CDR2 is SASEGT. Trimming left V 0 bases short and J 10 bases short, with 13 bases between. The CDR3 protein is CASSEAARVGSPLHF. In DNA form, the CDR3 reads TGTGCCAGCAGTGAAGCTGCCAGGGTAGGCTCACCCCTCCACTTT.

V usage is TRBV27 and J usage is TRBJ1-6; D is possibly TRBD1 (5 bases). Trimming took 5 bases from V and 7 from J, leaving 15 bases between them. Germline V lookup: CDR1 MNHEY, CDR2 SMNVEV (reference sequence). This CDR3 has 15 amino acids. The CDR3 loop is CASSAPQGTNSPLHF. DNA of the CDR3: TGTGCCAGCAGTGCCCCGCAGGGAACGAATTCACCCCTCCACTTT.

The chain has TRBV19 and TRBJ1-2, with D unresolved. The CDR3 spans 16 residues. Per the germline V gene, CDR1 is LNHDA and CDR2 is SQIVND (reference sequence). Trimming removed 7 bases from V and 4 bases from J, with 22 bases in between. In DNA, the CDR3 is TGTGCCAGTAATCTCCTGGGCCGAGCGAGAGGCTATGGCTACACCTTC. It codes for CASNLLGRARGYGYTF.

The rearrangement joins TRBV25-1 to TRBJ2-3; no clear D gene. Trimming cost V 0 bases and J 1 base, with 5 bases left between them. CDR1 MGHDK and CDR2 SYGVNS come from the germline V gene. The CDR3 has 14 amino acids. The CDR3 coding sequence is TGTGCCAGCAGTGAATACCAGGGCACAGATACGCAGTATTTT. It specifies CASSEYQGTDTQYF. Drawing the rest from reference TRBV25-1 and TRBJ2-3, the complete variable domain is EADIYQTPRYLVIGTGKKITLECSQTMGHDKMYWYQQDPGMELHLIHYSYGVNSTEKGDLSSESTVSRIRTEHFPLTLESARPSHTSQYLCASSEYQGTDTQYFGPGTRLTVL.

The chain recombines TRBV29-1 with TRBJ1-2; D unclear. The V gene's germline CDR1 is SQVTM and CDR2 ANQGSEA. The germline V and J ends were trimmed by 6 bases and 4 bases, with 18 bases remaining between them. This CDR3 comprises 14 residues. The CDR3 coding sequence is TGCAGCGTCCAAGAGTTCGCCACCCTCTATGGCTACACCTTC. Its translation: CSVQEFATLYGYTF.

This clone was counted a single time. This chain connects TRBV6-5 to TRBJ1-2, with D unresolved. V was pared by 0 bases and J by 10 bases, with 12 bases between. The CDR3 runs to 13 residues. Per germline, CDR1 MNHEY and CDR2 SVGAGI. The CDR3 bases are TGTGCCAGCAGTTACTCGACCCAGGCGGACTACACCTTC. Protein: CASSYSTQADYTF.

CDR3 residues: CASSSIWLEAFF. Written as DNA, the CDR3 is TGTGCCAGCAGTAGCATTTGGCTTGAAGCTTTCTTT. J is TRBJ1-1 and V is TRBV25-1; D remains unclear. Per the germline V gene, CDR1 is MGHDK and CDR2 is SYGVNS. The CDR3 has 12 amino acids. Trimming stripped 5 bases from V and 7 bases from J, with 11 bases between. Filled out from reference TRBV25-1 and TRBJ1-1, the complete variable domain reads EADIYQTPRYLVIGTGKKITLECSQTMGHDKMYWYQQDPGMELHLIHYSYGVNSTEKGDLSSESTVSRIRTEHFPLTLESARPSHTSQYLCASSSIWLEAFFGQGTRLTVV.

The chain links TRBV7-2 to TRBJ2-7; D perhaps matches TRBD2 (6 bases). This CDR3 comprises 13 residues. The V and J ends lost 4 bases and 3 bases respectively, with 10 bases between them. Germline CDR1 reads SGHTA; CDR2 reads FQGNSA. In DNA form, the CDR3 reads TGTGCCAGCAGCTCAGGGACTGGCTACGAGCAGTACTTC. This codes for CASSSGTGYEQYF.

This chain uses TRBV10-1 with TRBJ2-7; TRBD1 is a possible D gene (6 bases). Per germline, CDR1 WNHNN and CDR2 SYGVQD (reference sequence). V lost 11 bases and J 4 bases, leaving 24 bases between the germline ends. The CDR3 covers 15 residues. This CDR3 is CAGRDTGRRIYEQYF. The DNA of the CDR3 is TGCGCCGGAAGGGACACGGGACGTCGGATTTACGAGCAGTACTTC.

The J gene is TRBJ1-6, the V gene TRBV6-4; no firm D call. The germline V gene encodes CDR1 MRHNA and CDR2 SNTAGT. This CDR3 has 14 residues. V dropped 2 bases and J dropped 7 bases, with 9 bases sitting between them. The CDR3: CASSDRGKNSPLHF. For the CDR3, the DNA is TGTGCCAGCAGTGACCGGGGAAAAAATTCACCCCTCCACTTT.

This clone was detected once. In DNA form, the CDR3 reads TGTGCCAGCAGTAGGGGGGTCGACTATGGCTACACCTTC. Translated: CASSRGVDYGYTF. The chain links TRBV27 to TRBJ1-2; a weak D match, TRBD1 (6 bases). Trimming shortened V by 5 bases and J by 3 bases, and 10 bases separated the two germline ends. The CDR3 consists of 13 residues. Germline V gene lookup returns CDR1 MNHEY and CDR2 SMNVEV (reference sequence).

This chain links TRBV18 with TRBJ1-1; no definite D call. Germline CDR1 is KGHSH and CDR2 is LQKENI. The CDR3 extends over 14 amino acids. The germline V and J ends were trimmed by 2 bases and 1 base, with 8 bases remaining between them. The CDR3 reads CASSPEKGNTEAFF. The CDR3 region has the DNA TGTGCCAGCTCACCAGAGAAGGGGAACACTGAAGCTTTCTTT.

V is TRBV19 and J is TRBJ2-3; 8 nucleotides line up with TRBD1. The CDR3 has 16 amino acids. V was pared by 1 base and J by 1 base, with 4 bases of the junction left unmatched. Germline CDR1 is LNHDA and CDR2 is SQIVND (reference sequence). Here the CDR3 reads CASSIGLTGGTDTQYF. CDR3 in DNA: TGTGCCAGTAGTATAGGTCTGACAGGGGGCACAGATACGCAGTATTTT.

The rearrangement links TRBV5-5 to TRBJ2-3; possibly TRBD1 for D (6 bases). The germline V gene has CDR1 SGHKS and CDR2 YYEKEE (reference sequence). Trimming took off 1 base at V and 1 base at J, with 13 bases between the two ends. CDR3 length equals 16 residues. The CDR3 nucleotides are TGTGCCAGCAGCTTGCAGGGGCGAGGTGGCACAGATACGCAGTATTTT. Its translation is CASSLQGRGGTDTQYF. Together with reference TRBV5-5 and TRBJ2-3, the CDR3 gives the full variable domain: DAGVTQSPTHLIKTRGQQVTLRCSPISGHKSVSWYQQVLGQGPQFIFQYYEKEERGRGNFPDRFSARQFPNYSSELNVNALLLGDSALYLCASSLQGRGGTDTQYFGPGTRLTVL.

The CDR3 DNA is TGTGCCAGCAGCCTTTTACGGGGGAGGGAGCAGTACTTC. Translated: CASSLLRGREQYF. The chain carries TRBV7-3 and TRBJ2-7; a possible D gene is TRBD2 (6 bases). CDR1 is SGHTA and CDR2 is FQGTGA in the germline V gene. The V gene lost 5 bases and the J gene lost 7 bases, with 15 bases spanning the gap. The CDR3 has 13 amino acids.